There are a few counts of the clone carrying this T cell receptor (beta chain). Produced via immunoSEQ multiplex PCR; TCRdb's table is partial and in-frame only. The sample lists more than 200,000 clones; 87% were seen once. These data belong to a study of cytomegalovirus exposure and HLA in healthy donors. Germline CDR1 reads MNHEY; CDR2 reads SMNVEV (reference sequence). Deletions cut 5 bases from V and 0 bases from J, with 5 bases between. This CDR3 contains 13 residues. The receptor was isolated from a man younger than 30 in good health and CMV-seropositive. Material for sequencing was PBMCs. V and J are TRBV27 and TRBJ1-5, with unresolved D. The CDR3 DNA reads TGTGCCAGCAGTATCTCTAGCAATCAGCCCCAGCATTTT. Protein product: CASSISSNQPQHF.